This T cell receptor beta chain was profiled in a study of human T cells and chemical hapten exposure. Study information: Patches with 0.01% DPC went on the upper back, and the tests were read at 6 days. Per-sample variation in TCR yield stemmed mainly from small pooled library volume differences.

Authors' processing steps: With a range of 23,224 to 690,600, the median per sample was roughly 91,000 TCRs. One entry per CDR3 protein, called by TCRdb with MiXCR from the RACE reads. In this record, the V and J calls reflect TCRdb's handling and not the investigators' own analysis. The sample has some 400,000 distinct CDR3 sequences, less than 6.5% seen once. The ends were cut back, 3 bases at V and 8 bases at J, with 17 bases in the middle. CDR3 length equals 15 residues. Germline CDR1 is SGHRS and CDR2 is YFSETQ. Time point denoted: pre-sensitization, week 0. The sample's treatment: therapeutic diphenylcyclopropenone sensitization with weekly scalp DPC. This clonotype was detected a few times. The antigen is unknown. General observations from the study: Donors had alopecia, so their immune response may differ from healthy people's.

The specimen comprised whole blood, sampled in connection with sensitization to the hapten diphenylcyclopropenone (DPC). The receptor was derived from a woman between 50 and 59 years old with alopecia areata. Some clones in this sample may be carry-over from other donors' samples. The chain couples TRBV5-1 to TRBJ1-4; weak D call: TRBD1 (6 bases). CDR3 loop: CASSWRSKGGEKLFF. CDR3 coding DNA: TGCGCCAGCAGCTGGAGGAGTAAGGGGGGCGAAAAACTGTTTTTT.